The following is a T cell receptor (beta chain) sequence with its context. The sample originates from a study of T cells in Graves' hyperthyroidism and ophthalmopathy. Germline values: CDR1 SGHRS, CDR2 YFSETQ. The V end was cut by 1 base, the J end by 0 bases, with 13 bases between. The CDR3 runs to 17 residues. The investigators amplified TCR beta CDR3 regions from RNA transcripts. HTBI primers were used for first-round RT-PCR of the TCR CDR3. In TCRdb, the multiplex PCR reads were re-called with MiXCR into one record per CDR3 protein. The sample includes about 380,000 distinct CDR3 sequences, roughly 12% seen only once; the top ten take around 21%.

This chain connects TRBV5-1 to TRBJ2-2; no firm D call. Sample: blood. This clonotype was sampled from a man aged 25-45 years with Graves' hyperthyroidism that later progressed to Graves' ophthalmopathy. CDR3 sequence reads: CASSLWSSQANTGELFF. The CDR3 coding sequence is TGCGCCAGCAGCTTGTGGAGCAGCCAGGCGAACACCGGGGAGCTGTTTTTT. The full variable domain, in which reference TRBV5-1 and TRBJ2-2 provide the parts outside the CDR3, is KAGVTQTPRYLIKTRGQQVTLSCSPISGHRSVSWYQQTPGQGLQFLFEYFSETQRNKGNFPGRFSGRQFSNSRSEMNVSTLELGDSALYLCASSLWSSQANTGELFFGEGSRLTVL.